The 26 T cell receptor beta chains below come from one sample, sequenced in a study of blood T cell repertoires in COVID-19. This table comes from immunoSEQ multiplex PCR, and its TCRdb copy is limited to in-frame clones, with some not included. The sample lists about 280,000 clones; about four fifths were seen once. Sequenced sample: peripheral blood. Receptors originate from a woman aged 45-59 years who had recovered from COVID-19.

This chain links TRBV4-3 with TRBJ2-1; possibly TRBD2 for D (6 bases). CDR1 and CDR2 from the germline V gene are LGHNA and YSLEER. The V gene lost 0 bases and the J gene lost 3 bases, with 18 bases spanning the gap. This CDR3 contains 18 residues. DNA of the CDR3: TGCGCCAGCAGCCAAGATCCCCTCGGGGGTAATGGCTACAATGAGCAGTTCTTC. Protein sequence: CASSQDPLGGNGYNEQFF.

This chain uses TRBV6-2 or TRBV6-3 with TRBJ2-6; D possibly corresponds to TRBD2 (5 bases). CDR3 length equals 15 residues. V gave up 4 bases and J gave up 4 bases, with 11 bases separating them. CDR1 MNHEY and CDR2 SVGEGT come from the germline V gene. In DNA, the CDR3 is TGTGCCAGCAGTTCCGCGGGTGCGGGGGCCAACGTCCTGACTTTC. It encodes CASSSAGAGANVLTF.

The V and J genes are TRBV11-2 and TRBJ2-5, with D possibly matching TRBD2 (6 bases). There are 16 residues in the CDR3. With 2 bases removed from V and 5 bases from J, the gap between germline ends came to 18 bases. Germline assignment: CDR1 SGHAT and CDR2 FQNNGV. The chain's CDR3 is CASSLNSWAGGETQYF. CDR3 bases: TGTGCCAGCAGCTTAAATTCATGGGCTGGAGGGGAGACCCAGTACTTC.

The chain employs TRBV12-5 and TRBJ2-1; D may be TRBD2 (5 bases). V lost 0 bases to trimming and J lost 5 bases, with 14 bases between them. The CDR3 length is 16 residues. Germline V gives CDR1 LGHNT, CDR2 FRNRAP. The CDR3 bases are TGTGCTAGTGGTTTGGTCCTAGCTAGGGCCCACAATGAGCAGTTCTTC. Protein sequence: CASGLVLARAHNEQFF.

V is TRBV12-5 and J is TRBJ1-5; D unclear. Germline lookup yields CDR1 LGHNT and CDR2 FRNRAP. The CDR3 spans 12 residues. V lost 4 bases and J lost 3, with 4 bases in between. CDR3 sequence reads: CASGSLNQPQHF. The DNA of the CDR3 is TGTGCTAGTGGTTCCCTCAATCAGCCCCAGCATTTT.

This rearrangement joins TRBV6-2 or TRBV6-3 to TRBJ2-1; possible D gene TRBD2, 5 bases. Trimming took 6 bases from V and 2 from J, leaving 11 bases between them. The CDR3 sequence is 14 residues long. From germline, CDR1 is MNHEY and CDR2 SVGEGT. The CDR3 loop is CASSVRGTYNEQFF. Written as DNA, the CDR3 is TGTGCCAGCAGCGTTCGGGGAACCTACAATGAGCAGTTCTTC.

The J gene is TRBJ1-2, the V gene TRBV12-1; no check of the table's D call, TRBD1, against the DNA was made. TRBV12-1 is a known pseudogene. The CDR3 spans 16 residues. The CDR3, as DNA: TGTGCCAGCAGCTCCCCTACGACAGGTCCTAACTATGGCTACACCTTC. The encoded protein is CASSSPTTGPNYGYTF.

The gene calls are TRBV6-2 or TRBV6-3 and TRBJ2-7, with D possibly TRBD1 on 5 matching bases. Germline assignment: CDR1 MNHEY and CDR2 SVGEGT. Trimming removed 6 bases from V and 4 bases from J, with 16 bases in between. CDR3 size: 14 residues. This CDR3 is CASSTRRQTYEQYF. The CDR3 DNA reads as TGTGCCAGCAGCACCCGTAGACAGACGTACGAGCAGTACTTC.

The chain recombines TRBV3-1 (or the pseudogene TRBV3-2) with TRBJ2-7, with D maybe TRBD2 (5 bases). The V and J ends lost 4 bases and 2 bases respectively, with 15 bases between them. Germline V gene lookup returns CDR1 LGHDT and CDR2 YNNKEL (reference sequence). The CDR3 contains 15 residues. CDR3 sequence reads: CASSPPSGGAYEQYF. The CDR3 nucleotides are TGTGCCAGCAGCCCCCCCAGCGGAGGAGCCTACGAGCAGTACTTC.

This CDR3 is CASSLLAPSGTSTDTQYF. In DNA form, the CDR3 reads TGTGCCAGCAGCTTACTCGCTCCTAGCGGGACTAGCACAGATACGCAGTATTTT. The V gene is TRBV7-6, the J gene TRBJ2-3; TRBD2 agrees at 9 bases. J was trimmed by 0 bases and V by 2 bases; bases with no gene match: 9. CDR1 is SGHVS, CDR2 FNYEAQ, per germline. The CDR3 is 18 residues long.

V usage is TRBV9 and J usage is TRBJ2-5; 10 nucleotides agree with TRBD2. CDR1 is SGDLS, CDR2 YYNGEE, per germline. The CDR3 has 16 residues. V gave up 0 bases and J gave up 5 bases; unmatched junction bases: 7. The CDR3 DNA reads as TGTGCCAGCAGCGTAGCGGCTAGCGGGGGCCGGGAGACCCAGTACTTC. This sequence encodes CASSVAASGGRETQYF. The whole variable domain, filled in from reference TRBV9 and TRBJ2-5, reads DSGVTQTPKHLITATGQRVTLRCSPRSGDLSVYWYQQSLDQGLQFLIQYYNGEERAKGNILERFSAQQFPDLHSELNLSSLELGDSALYFCASSVAASGGRETQYFGPGTRLLVL.

V gene TRBV4-1 combines with J gene TRBJ2-3, with 11 bases lining up with TRBD2. V was pared by 2 bases and J by 5 bases, with 9 bases of the junction left unmatched. The CDR3 is 17 amino acids. In germline, CDR1 is MGHRA, CDR2 YSYEKL. The CDR3 DNA follows: TGCGCCAGCAGCCAAACCTTAGCGGGAGGGCTTATAGATACGCAGTATTTT. Protein: CASSQTLAGGLIDTQYF.

The rearrangement joins TRBV9 to TRBJ2-2; D is unresolved. The V and J ends lost 4 bases and 0 bases respectively, with 10 bases between them. This CDR3 contains 15 residues. Germline assignment: CDR1 SGDLS and CDR2 YYNGEE. The CDR3 DNA follows: TGTGCCAGCAGCCCCAGGCCCACGAACACCGGGGAGCTGTTTTTT. Its translation: CASSPRPTNTGELFF.

The chain carries TRBV27 and TRBJ2-1; 9 nucleotides match TRBD2. The germline CDR1 and CDR2 sequences are MNHEY and SMNVEV (reference sequence). Trimming at V came to 0 bases and at J to 7 bases, leaving 10 bases not matched to a gene. The CDR3 loop spans 17 amino acids. The CDR3 spells CASSLSLAGVVRNEQFF. The CDR3 DNA sequence: TGTGCCAGCAGTTTATCCTTAGCGGGAGTGGTAAGGAATGAGCAGTTCTTC.

This sequence joins TRBV15 and TRBJ2-3; TRBD2 might be the D (5 bases). Germline CDR1 is LNHNV and CDR2 is YYDKDF (reference sequence). V lost 0 bases to trimming and J lost 9 bases, with 7 bases between them. There are 12 residues in the CDR3. CDR3 sequence (DNA): TGTGCCACCAGCAGAGATCGAGGGACGCAGTATTTT. Encoded protein: CATSRDRGTQYF.

The V and J genes are TRBV9 and TRBJ2-1, with TRBD1 matching 10 bases. The trim removed 0 bases at V and 4 bases at J, leaving 4 bases unmatched. CDR3 length: 16 residues. Germline V CDR1 and CDR2: SGDLS, YYNGEE. The CDR3 here is CASSVGQGARYNEQFF. CDR3 nucleotides: TGTGCCAGCAGCGTAGGACAGGGGGCGCGATACAATGAGCAGTTCTTC.

This clone was seen just once. This rearrangement joins TRBV20-1 to TRBJ2-4; a weak D match, TRBD1 (6 bases). Trimming removed 3 bases at V and 5 bases at J, with 11 bases between. The CDR3 loop spans 13 amino acids. The V gene's germline CDR1 is DFQATT and CDR2 SNEGSKA (reference sequence). The CDR3 here is CSASGDTENIQYF. The CDR3 nucleotides are TGCAGTGCTAGTGGGGACACAGAAAACATTCAGTACTTC.

This clone showed up just once. V and J are TRBV27 and TRBJ2-1; the D gene is possibly TRBD2 (6 bases). The germline V and J ends were trimmed by 5 bases and 3 bases, with 20 bases remaining between them. Germline assignment: CDR1 MNHEY and CDR2 SMNVEV (reference sequence). The CDR3 loop spans 17 amino acids. In DNA, the CDR3 is TGTGCCAGCAGTGCCGGCTATTTCGGGGGTTTCTACAATGAGCAGTTCTTC. It is translated as CASSAGYFGGFYNEQFF.

V is TRBV6-6 and J is TRBJ2-4, with D possibly being TRBD1 (5 bases). Germline loops: CDR1 MNHNY, CDR2 SVGAGI (reference sequence). CDR3 length: 12 amino acids. Trimming removed 6 bases at V and 8 bases at J, with 11 bases between. The CDR3 here is CASSQTDDIQYF. CDR3 DNA: TGTGCCAGCAGCCAGACAGATGACATTCAGTACTTC.

With respect to this clone: At the DNA level, this CDR3 is encoded by other sequences in the same sample as well. The chain uses TRBV5-4 and TRBJ1-2; 7 bases agree with TRBD1. Germline V gives CDR1 SGHNT, CDR2 YYREEE (reference sequence). There are 13 residues in the CDR3. The junction had 1 base not matched to a gene; V was cut back by 3 bases and J by 2 bases. CDR3 region: CASSSGQNYGYTF. The CDR3 DNA reads TGTGCCAGCAGCTCGGGACAGAACTATGGCTACACCTTC.

The genes are TRBV4-1 and TRBJ1-2; D may be TRBD1 (6 bases). Trimming removed 0 bases at V and 2 bases at J, with 7 bases between. In germline, CDR1 is MGHRA, CDR2 YSYEKL. The CDR3 has 14 amino acids. Here the CDR3 reads CASSQEQGNYGYTF. As DNA, the CDR3 is TGCGCCAGCAGCCAAGAACAGGGAAACTATGGCTACACCTTC.

The rearrangement links TRBV19 to TRBJ1-5, with D maybe TRBD1 (6 bases). The CDR3 is 16 residues long. Germline V gives CDR1 LNHDA, CDR2 SQIVND (reference sequence). Deletions cut 6 bases from V and 7 bases from J, with 22 bases between. CDR3 loop: CASSPGTRGGGQPQHF. CDR3 sequence (DNA): TGTGCCAGTAGCCCGGGGACACGGGGAGGGGGGCAGCCCCAGCATTTT.

The J gene is TRBJ2-1, the V gene TRBV7-2; 8 bases match TRBD2. This CDR3 is built from 16 residues. The germline CDR1 and CDR2 sequences are SGHTA and FQGNSA. V was clipped by 5 bases and J by 7 bases; unmatched bases: 13. The chain's CDR3 is CASSPRGAGGRNEQFF. CDR3 nucleotides: TGTGCCAGCAGCCCAAGGGGGGCGGGGGGAAGGAATGAGCAGTTCTTC.

The V and J genes are TRBV7-2 and TRBJ2-7, with 8 bases aligning to TRBD2. The CDR3 is 15 amino acids. The germline V gene encodes CDR1 SGHTA and CDR2 FQGNSA. J gave up 1 base and V 1 base, and 3 bases lay outside the gene matches. As DNA, the CDR3 is TGTGCCAGCAGCTTAGGCGGGGGGACATCCTACGAGCAGTACTTC. Translating it yields CASSLGGGTSYEQYF. The full variable domain, rest sourced from reference TRBV7-2 and TRBJ2-7, is GAGVSQSPSNKVTEKGKDVELRCDPISGHTALYWYRQSLGQGLEFLIYFQGNSAPDKSGLPSDRFSAERTGGSVSTLTIQRTQQEDSAVYLCASSLGGGTSYEQYFGPGTRLTVT.

Only a few counts were recorded for this clone. The chain uses TRBV3-1 (or the pseudogene TRBV3-2) and TRBJ2-5; 9 bases align to TRBD1. This CDR3 region has 14 residues. V lost 4 bases, J lost 4 bases, and 4 bases stayed unmatched. Germline-derived CDR1 and CDR2 are LGHDT and YNNKEL (reference sequence). CDR3 amino acids: CASSLTGGGETQYF. In nucleotides, the CDR3 is TGTGCCAGCAGCCTCACAGGGGGCGGAGAGACCCAGTACTTC.

The CDR3 DNA is TGTGCCAGCAGCTCCCTAGCGGGACCCTCCTACGAGCAGTACTTC. Translated: CASSSLAGPSYEQYF. The rearrangement joins TRBV7-3 to TRBJ2-7; 9 nucleotides agree with TRBD2. V shed 4 bases and J 0 bases; nucleotides not matched to a gene: 4. Germline CDR1 is SGHTA and CDR2 is FQGTGA. CDR3 length equals 15 residues. Full variable domain (remainder filled in from reference TRBV7-3 and TRBJ2-7): GAGVSQTPSNKVTEKGKYVELRCDPISGHTALYWYRQSLGQGPEFLIYFQGTGAADDSGLPNDRFFAVRPEGSVSTLKIQRTERGDSAVYLCASSSLAGPSYEQYFGPGTRLTVT.